These 32 T cell receptor beta chains originate from one sample sequenced in a study of blood T cells in healthy people across ages. Sample-barcoded 5' priming and a J-beta primer mix drove a second PCR of roughly 7 to 11 cycles. TCRdb reanalysed the 5' RACE reads using MiXCR and keeps one entry per CDR3 protein. The sample has about 640,000 distinct CDR3 sequences; roughly three fifths are singletons. The sequencing sample was made of blood. Receptors were obtained from a man in his sixties in good health.

This clonotype appeared a few times. This chain links TRBV20-1 with TRBJ2-3; 8 nucleotides align to TRBD1. The germline gives CDR1 DFQATT, CDR2 SNEGSKA (reference sequence). The V and J ends lost 2 bases and 4 bases, in that order; junction bases with no gene match: 8. The CDR3 sequence is 15 residues long. The CDR3 spells CSARLAGGSSDTQYF. The CDR3 nucleotides are TGCAGTGCTAGATTGGCAGGGGGCTCTTCAGATACGCAGTATTTT.

The table lists this clonotype with a few counts. CDR3 sequence (DNA): TGTGCCAGCAGTTTAAGTGGAGGGAACACCATATATTTT. It specifies CASSLSGGNTIYF. V is TRBV27 and J is TRBJ1-3; D gene ambiguous. The CDR3 runs to 13 residues. Germline values: CDR1 MNHEY, CDR2 SMNVEV (reference sequence). Between the trimmed V and J ends, which lost 2 bases and 7 bases, there was a span of 9 bases.

The CDR3 nucleotides are TGCAGCGTTACGGCAGAGGACAGATACGCGTATTTT. Translation gives CSVTAEDRYAYF. J is TRBJ2-3 and V is TRBV29-1; TRBD1 might be the D (6 bases). Trimming cost V 5 bases and J 14 bases, with 20 bases left between them. This CDR3 spans 12 amino acids. Germline lookup yields CDR1 SQVTM and CDR2 ANQGSEA.

V is TRBV6-1 and J is TRBJ1-1, with D possibly matching TRBD1 (6 bases). The CDR3 runs to 14 residues. V lost 4 bases, J lost 5 bases, and 14 bases lay in between. Germline loops: CDR1 MNHNS, CDR2 SASEGT. The CDR3 DNA reads as TGTGCCAGCAGTGCTGGACAGATGAGTACTGAAGCTTTCTTT. Protein sequence: CASSAGQMSTEAFF.

This clonotype was counted a few times. The chain couples TRBV2 to TRBJ1-1; TRBD1 might be the D (6 bases). Germline V gene data show CDR1 as SNHLY and CDR2 as FYNNEI. V lost 6 bases to trimming and J lost 0 bases, with 11 bases between them. The CDR3 is 14 amino acids. DNA for the CDR3: TGTGCCAGCAGGGAGACAGGCCTGAACACTGAAGCTTTCTTT. Residues: CASRETGLNTEAFF.

This clonotype has at least ten counts. The gene calls are TRBV11-2 and TRBJ2-5, with D tentatively TRBD1 (6 bases). This CDR3 is built from 15 residues. In germline, CDR1 is SGHAT, CDR2 FQNNGV. The V and J ends lost 5 bases and 7 bases respectively, with 20 bases between them. As DNA, the CDR3 is TGTGCCAGCAGCCCTCGACAGGCCTCTCGGGGGACCCAGTACTTC. This codes for CASSPRQASRGTQYF. The whole variable domain, remainder taken from reference TRBV11-2 and TRBJ2-5, is EAGVAQSPRYKIIEKRQSVAFWCNPISGHATLYWYQQILGQGPKLLIQFQNNGVVDDSQLPKDRFSAERLKGVDSTLKIQPAKLEDSAVYLCASSPRQASRGTQYFGPGTRLLVL.

V usage is TRBV7-9 and J usage is TRBJ1-2; TRBD1 aligns across 9 bases. The CDR3 has 12 amino acids. The V and J ends lost 0 bases and 11 bases, in that order; junction bases with no gene match: 1. Germline V gene sequence: CDR1 SEHNR, CDR2 FQNEAQ (reference sequence). CDR3 DNA sequence: TGTGCCAGCAGCTTAGCGGGACAGGGTTACACCTTC. Amino acids: CASSLAGQGYTF.

The rearrangement links TRBV19 to TRBJ2-5; weak D call: TRBD2 (5 bases). The CDR3 length is 14 residues. The ends were cut back, 6 bases at V and 7 bases at J, with 18 bases in the middle. In germline, CDR1 is LNHDA, CDR2 SQIVND (reference sequence). This chain's CDR3 is CASSGVNGKGTQYF. CDR3 DNA: TGTGCCAGTAGCGGGGTGAATGGGAAAGGGACCCAGTACTTC.

This clonotype was detected only a few times. This chain uses TRBV24-1 with TRBJ2-5, with D unresolved. CDR3 length: 14 residues. From germline, CDR1 is KGHDR and CDR2 SFDVKD. V was cut by 4 bases and J by 1 base, with 9 bases left in between. This CDR3 reads CATSEAGLQETQYF. The CDR3 DNA follows: TGTGCCACCAGTGAGGCAGGCCTCCAAGAGACCCAGTACTTC.

This rearrangement joins TRBV20-1 to TRBJ2-1; tentatively, D is TRBD1 or TRBD2 (6 bases each). This CDR3 spans 17 amino acids. Germline lookup yields CDR1 DFQATT and CDR2 SNEGSKA (reference sequence). V shed 3 bases and J shed 6 bases, with 24 bases lying between them. The CDR3 reads CSASRKRGPTDINEQFF. For the CDR3, the DNA is TGCAGTGCTAGTCGCAAACGGGGGCCGACCGACATCAATGAGCAGTTCTTC.

The V gene is TRBV12-3 or TRBV12-4, the J gene TRBJ1-1; D might be TRBD1 (5 bases). CDR3 length: 15 residues. The V and J ends lost 1 base and 3 bases respectively, with 12 bases between them. The CDR3: CASSLGRRGDTEAFF. In DNA, the CDR3 is TGTGCCAGCAGTTTAGGTCGGCGGGGGGACACTGAAGCTTTCTTT.

This clonotype was counted a few times. The rearrangement uses TRBV18 and TRBJ2-1, with a possible D match to TRBD1 (6 bases). The CDR3 totals 14 residues. CDR1 and CDR2 (germline): KGHSH, LQKENI. V lost 3 bases and J 4 bases, leaving 10 bases between the germline ends. CDR3 sequence (DNA): TGTGCCAGCTCACCCTGGACAGAATACAATGAGCAGTTCTTC. This gives the protein CASSPWTEYNEQFF.

This chain connects TRBV16 to TRBJ1-1; TRBD1 aligns across 8 bases. V lost 3 bases to trimming and J lost 5 bases; unmatched junction nucleotides: 8. Looked up from germline, CDR1 is KGHSY and CDR2 is FQNENV. This CDR3 comprises 15 residues. CDR3 loop: CASSHRTGSGTEAFF. The CDR3 DNA follows: TGTGCCAGCAGCCATCGGACAGGGTCGGGTACTGAAGCTTTCTTT. Full variable domain (rest looked up from reference TRBV16 and TRBJ1-1): GEEVAQTPKHLVRGEGQKAKLYCAPIKGHSYVFWYQQVLKNEFKFLISFQNENVFDETGMPKERFSAKCLPNSPCSLEIQATKLEDSAVYFCASSHRTGSGTEAFFGQGTRLTVV.

This clonotype was recorded a few times. The genes are TRBV29-1 and TRBJ2-5; the D gene is possibly TRBD1 (7 bases). The V end lost 2 bases, the J end lost 5 bases, and 12 bases lay between the germline ends. This CDR3 contains 13 residues. Per the germline V gene, CDR1 is SQVTM and CDR2 is ANQGSEA. CDR3 region: CSVEQAGGETQYF. The DNA of the CDR3 is TGCAGCGTTGAACAGGCAGGGGGGGAGACCCAGTACTTC.

This sequence joins TRBV3-1 and TRBJ1-4; 7 nucleotides line up with TRBD1. There are 14 residues in the CDR3. Germline V gene data show CDR1 as LGHDT and CDR2 as YNNKEL (reference sequence). V dropped 7 bases and J dropped 5; count of bases not matched to a gene: 7. The CDR3, as DNA: TGTGCCAGCACGGTCGGGACAGCAAATGAAAAACTGTTTTTT. Translating gives CASTVGTANEKLFF.

The CDR3 DNA is TGTGCCACCAGCAGTGGACTAGCGGGGGGGTGGAATGAGCAGTTCTTC. Protein product: CATSSGLAGGWNEQFF. The genes are TRBV15 and TRBJ2-1; the match to TRBD2 covers 15 bases. CDR1 and CDR2 from the germline V gene are LNHNV and YYDKDF (reference sequence). Losses at the gene ends were 3 bases for V and 7 bases for J; bases not matched to a gene: 4. The CDR3 spans 16 residues.

This chain uses TRBV20-1 with TRBJ2-3; no definite D call. The germline gives CDR1 DFQATT, CDR2 SNEGSKA (reference sequence). V was trimmed by 3 bases and J by 0 bases, leaving 13 bases between them. The CDR3 spans 15 residues. The CDR3 sequence is CSASPRTPSTDTQYF. The CDR3 nucleotides read TGCAGTGCTAGTCCTAGAACCCCTAGCACAGATACGCAGTATTTT.

The chain combines TRBV2 with TRBJ2-3; TRBD2 aligns across 13 bases. CDR1 and CDR2 from the germline V gene are SNHLY and FYNNEI. V lost 4 bases, J lost 2 bases, and 3 bases stayed unmatched. CDR3 length: 16 residues. CDR3 sequence: CASSGGLAGFTDTQYF. Here the CDR3 DNA reads TGTGCCAGCAGTGGGGGACTAGCGGGGTTCACAGATACGCAGTATTTT.

The CDR3 region is CSARQETNEKLFF. Here the CDR3 DNA reads TGCAGTGCTAGACAGGAGACTAATGAAAAACTGTTTTTT. The rearrangement uses TRBV20-1 and TRBJ1-4, with unresolved D. CDR1 and CDR2 (germline): DFQATT, SNEGSKA (reference sequence). CDR3 size: 13 residues. V lost 2 bases and J 2 bases, leaving 6 bases between the germline ends.

The chain is built from TRBV7-9 and TRBJ2-1, with a weak D call TRBD2 (6 bases). The CDR3 loop spans 17 amino acids. The V gene lost 2 bases and the J gene lost 1 base, with 15 bases spanning the gap. Germline V gene data show CDR1 as SEHNR and CDR2 as FQNEAQ (reference sequence). This CDR3 reads CASSLRAGTLSYNEQFF. Here the CDR3 DNA reads TGTGCCAGCAGCTTAAGGGCAGGGACTCTTTCCTACAATGAGCAGTTCTTC.

Regarding this clonotype: One junction end disagrees with the germline gene, perhaps due to a read error. The chain has TRBV6-1 and TRBJ2-7, with 7 bases fitting TRBD1. Germline lookup yields CDR1 MNHNS and CDR2 SASEGT. The CDR3 has 15 residues. CDR3 in amino acids: CASGEGTAQSYEQYF. As DNA, the CDR3 is TGTGCCAGCGGTGAAGGGACAGCTCAGTCCTACGAGCAGTACTTC.

The V call is TRBV4-2, the J call TRBJ2-3; 7 nucleotides align to TRBD2. V lost 4 bases, J lost 1 base, and 8 bases stayed unmatched. This CDR3 is 16 amino acids long. Germline V gives CDR1 LGHNA, CDR2 YNFKEQ. CDR3 coding DNA: TGTGCCAGCAGCCCGCAGGAGCGGGGCGGCACAGATACGCAGTATTTT. It codes for CASSPQERGGTDTQYF.

The J gene is TRBJ2-1, the V gene TRBV5-1, with 11 bases fitting TRBD2. Germline CDR1 is SGHRS and CDR2 is YFSETQ. V shed 4 bases, J shed 2 bases, and the junction held 5 bases outside the gene matches. The CDR3 runs 16 residues. In DNA, the CDR3 is TGCGCCAGCAGCCATACTAGCGGGGGACCCTACAATGAGCAGTTCTTC. Residues: CASSHTSGGPYNEQFF. Combining the CDR3 with reference TRBV5-1 and TRBJ2-1 gives the whole variable domain KAGVTQTPRYLIKTRGQQVTLSCSPISGHRSVSWYQQTPGQGLQFLFEYFSETQRNKGNFPGRFSGRQFSNSRSEMNVSTLELGDSALYLCASSHTSGGPYNEQFFGPGTRLTVL.

In its sample, this clonotype was seen a few times. This sequence joins TRBV7-2 and TRBJ2-5; TRBD1 agrees at 7 bases. Gene TRBJ2-7 matches the end of the DNA better, so the J call may be wrong. Germline-derived CDR1 and CDR2 are SGHTA and FQGNSA. The CDR3 extends over 14 amino acids. The CDR3 nucleotides are TGTGCCAGCAGCTTTAGGGGGCGCGTCTACGAGCAGTACTTC. Its translation is CASSFRGRVYEQYF.

The chain is built from TRBV29-1 and TRBJ1-2; D is unresolved. Germline values: CDR1 SQVTM, CDR2 ANQGSEA. CDR3 length equals 10 residues. V lost 4 bases and J 7 bases, leaving 7 bases between the germline ends. The CDR3 sequence is CSVAGSGYTF. For the CDR3, the DNA is TGCAGCGTTGCAGGATCTGGCTACACCTTC.

The chain joins TRBV2 to TRBJ2-1, with D tentatively TRBD1 (5 bases). Germline V gives CDR1 SNHLY, CDR2 FYNNEI. CDR3 length: 15 residues. V gave up 4 bases and J gave up 1 base, with 11 bases separating them. CDR3 sequence reads: CASSAGRTSYNEQFF. Written as DNA, the CDR3 is TGTGCCAGCAGTGCGGGCAGGACATCCTACAATGAGCAGTTCTTC.

This clonotype was observed a single time. The genes are TRBV2 and TRBJ2-4; D is possibly TRBD1 (5 bases). V lost 8 bases and J lost 4, with 9 bases in between. Per the germline V gene, CDR1 is SNHLY and CDR2 is FYNNEI. CDR3 size: 12 residues. The DNA of the CDR3 is TGTGCCAGCCAAGCAGGGAAAAACATTCAGTACTTC. Its protein product is CASQAGKNIQYF. Full variable domain (outside the CDR3, taken from reference TRBV2 and TRBJ2-4): EPEVTQTPSHQVTQMGQEVILRCVPISNHLYFYWYRQILGQKVEFLVSFYNNEISEKSEIFDDQFSVERPDGSNFTLKIRSTKLEDSAMYFCASQAGKNIQYFGAGTRLSVL.

The chain links TRBV4-2 to TRBJ1-6; a possible D gene is TRBD1 (5 bases). The ends were cut back, 4 bases at V and 10 bases at J, with 17 bases in the middle. Germline V CDR1 and CDR2: LGHNA, YNFKEQ. The CDR3 sequence is 15 residues long. CDR3 nucleotide sequence: TGTGCCAGCAGCCGGGGCCAGGGAGAACGATCACCCCTCCACTTT. Its translation is CASSRGQGERSPLHF.

With respect to this clonotype: Here the CDR3 omits its conserved ending phenylalanine or tryptophan, so a read error is the likely source. The rearrangement uses TRBV14 and TRBJ2-1, with TRBD2 matching 7 bases. V lost 0 bases and J lost 10; bases outside the gene matches: 3. This CDR3 is 13 amino acids long. Germline CDR1 reads SGHDN; CDR2 reads FVKESK. The CDR3 region has the DNA TGTGCCAGCAGCCAAGATGCAGCGGGGGAGCAGTTCCTC. Translated: CASSQDAAGEQFL.

This clonotype was detected many times. The chain combines TRBV7-2 with TRBJ2-1, with TRBD2 matching over 12 bases. Per germline, CDR1 SGHTA and CDR2 FQGNSA. V dropped 3 bases and J dropped 8; count of bases not matched to a gene: 2. The CDR3 runs 14 residues. The CDR3 DNA is TGTGCCAGCAGCTTCGGACTAGCGGGGTATGAGCAGTTCTTC. Translating it yields CASSFGLAGYEQFF.

This clonotype was seen a handful of times. This chain connects TRBV4-1 to TRBJ2-5, with TRBD2 matching over 9 bases. Trimming took 0 bases from V and 6 from J; bases not matched to a gene: 8. Germline lookup yields CDR1 MGHRA and CDR2 YSYEKL. The CDR3 has 16 residues. Here the CDR3 DNA reads TGCGCCAGCAGCCAAGATCAAGGGACTAGCCCAAAGACCCAGTACTTC. This sequence encodes CASSQDQGTSPKTQYF.

This clonotype is a singleton in its sample. The CDR3 loop reads CASSLTGYMNTEAFF. CDR3 bases: TGTGCCAGCAGTTTAACAGGCTACATGAACACTGAAGCTTTCTTT. This sequence joins TRBV12-3 or TRBV12-4 and TRBJ1-1; the D gene is possibly TRBD1 (5 bases). Trimming left V 2 bases short and J 0 bases short, with 10 bases between. This CDR3 spans 15 amino acids.